These 18 T cell receptor beta chains came from one sample sequenced in a study of early T cells in non-severe SARS-CoV-2 infection. TCRdb analysed the 5' RACE reads with MiXCR anew, one entry per CDR3 protein. The sample consists of roughly 99,000 distinct CDR3 sequences, around 10% of them appearing once. Sequencing was carried out using whole blood. These receptors were collected from an adult who was a healthcare worker with PCR-confirmed SARS-CoV-2 infection or an uninfected control (not recorded which).

This clonotype appeared a few times. The V and J genes are TRBV11-2 and TRBJ2-3; no definite D call. The CDR3 runs to 12 residues. Trimming pared 4 bases from V and 4 bases from J, leaving 6 bases between. CDR1 is SGHAT, CDR2 FQNNGV, per germline. The CDR3 DNA reads TGTGCCAGCAGCTCCGCCTCAGATACGCAGTATTTT. The encoded protein is CASSSASDTQYF.

The rearrangement links TRBV10-3 to TRBJ2-3; 9 nucleotides align to TRBD1. V lost 8 bases and J lost 2; bases outside the gene matches: 5. The germline CDR1 and CDR2 sequences are ENHRY and SYGVKD. The CDR3 loop spans 14 amino acids. Written as DNA, the CDR3 is TGTGCCATCGGGGGGGACAGGGCCACAGATACGCAGTATTTT. Translated, it gives CAIGGDRATDTQYF.

The chain is built from TRBV29-1 and TRBJ2-5, with no clear D. The CDR3 extends over 10 amino acids. V lost 0 bases, J lost 5 bases, and 1 base lay in between. The germline V gene has CDR1 SQVTM and CDR2 ANQGSEA. The CDR3 nucleotides read TGCAGCGTTGAAGAGGAGACCCAGTACTTC. It codes for CSVEEETQYF.

This clonotype was recorded at least ten times. The chain carries TRBV28 and TRBJ2-1; 8 positions agree with TRBD2. CDR1 is MDHEN and CDR2 is SYDVKM in the germline V gene. This CDR3 contains 11 residues. J was trimmed by 12 bases and V by 8 bases; bases with no gene match: 6. CDR3 in amino acids: CASRLANTQFF. Here the CDR3 DNA reads TGTGCCAGCCGACTAGCGAATACGCAGTTCTTC.

In this sample, this clonotype turned up many times. The chain has TRBV6-6 and TRBJ2-5; D remains unclear. Per the germline V gene, CDR1 is MNHNY and CDR2 is SVGAGI (reference sequence). The CDR3 runs to 11 residues. The ends were cut back, 8 bases at V and 3 bases at J, with 7 bases in the middle. The CDR3 DNA reads TGTGCCAGCGGGCAGAAAGAGACCCAGTACTTC. This gives the protein CASGQKETQYF.

This clonotype was seen at least ten times. This sequence joins TRBV2 and TRBJ2-1; D call uncertain. The V gene's germline CDR1 is SNHLY and CDR2 FYNNEI. The CDR3 length is 11 residues. Trimming stripped 7 bases from V and 5 bases from J, with 6 bases between. This chain's CDR3 is CASMGHNEQFF. DNA for the CDR3: TGTGCCAGCATGGGCCACAATGAGCAGTTCTTC.

This chain links TRBV10-1 with TRBJ1-1; the D gene is possibly TRBD1 (5 bases). V was trimmed by 2 bases and J by 1 base, leaving 23 bases between them. CDR1 WNHNN and CDR2 SYGVQD come from the germline V gene (reference sequence). CDR3 size: 19 residues. The CDR3 region is CASSEPGPKEILWNTEAFF. Here the CDR3 DNA reads TGCGCCAGCAGTGAGCCGGGACCGAAAGAAATTTTATGGAACACTGAAGCTTTCTTT.

For this clonotype: A read error is likely, as this CDR3 ends without the conserved phenylalanine or tryptophan. The chain is built from TRBV28 and TRBJ2-7; D is unclear. Germline values: CDR1 MDHEN, CDR2 SYDVKM. Deletions cut 4 bases from V and 7 bases from J, with 8 bases between. This CDR3 is built from 11 residues. CDR3 residues: CASSSRSEQYS. CDR3 coding DNA: TGTGCCAGCAGTTCCCGTTCGGAGCAGTACTCC.

This clonotype was picked up many times. The rearrangement links TRBV12-3 or TRBV12-4 to TRBJ2-7; TRBD1 matches 7 bases. The junction had 13 bases not matched to a gene; V was cut back by 4 bases and J by 7 bases. The CDR3 has 15 residues. CDR3 bases: TGTGCCAGCAGTTGGGACAGACGGCCCCCTGTGGAGCAGTACTTC. Translation: CASSWDRRPPVEQYF.

This sequence joins TRBV12-3 or TRBV12-4 and TRBJ2-7, with D perhaps being TRBD1 or TRBD2 (5 bases each). The ends were cut back, 9 bases at V and 2 bases at J, with 20 bases in the middle. The CDR3 is 15 residues long. The CDR3 nucleotides are TGTGCCAGTCCTGACCCGGGACCTACGCCCTACGAGCAGTACTTC. Its translation: CASPDPGPTPYEQYF.

The sample holds a few counts of this clonotype. This sequence joins TRBV4-1 and TRBJ2-5; the D gene is possibly TRBD2 (6 bases). This CDR3 has 14 residues. Germline V gene sequence: CDR1 MGHRA, CDR2 YSYEKL. V gave up 5 bases and J gave up 5 bases, with 15 bases separating them. The CDR3 sequence is CASSETGVGETQYF. The CDR3, as DNA: TGCGCCAGCAGCGAGACGGGAGTCGGGGAGACCCAGTACTTC.

This clonotype was observed a handful of times. The chain recombines TRBV2 with TRBJ2-5; no clear D. Germline CDR1 reads SNHLY; CDR2 reads FYNNEI. V lost 11 bases and J 5 bases, leaving 6 bases between the germline ends. The CDR3 has 9 amino acids. The CDR3 DNA reads as TGTGCCTCCGGGGAGACCCAGTACTTC. Protein product: CASGETQYF.

At least ten counts were recorded for this clonotype. V gene TRBV7-9 combines with J gene TRBJ2-3, with 7 bases fitting TRBD2. This CDR3 spans 14 amino acids. V lost 8 bases to trimming and J lost 1 base; unmatched junction nucleotides: 6. Germline V gives CDR1 SEHNR, CDR2 FQNEAQ (reference sequence). DNA of the CDR3: TGTGCCAGCCAGCAGCGGGACCGCACAGATACGCAGTATTTT. This gives the protein CASQQRDRTDTQYF.

Ten or more counts support this clonotype. V is TRBV7-9 and J is TRBJ1-1, with TRBD1 as a possible D gene (5 bases). Germline CDR1 and CDR2: SEHNR and FQNEAQ (reference sequence). V was shortened by 5 bases and J by 5 bases, with 15 bases between the two germline ends. The CDR3 has 14 residues. CDR3 protein: CASSVSGRGTEAFF. For the CDR3, the DNA is TGTGCCAGCAGCGTATCAGGGAGAGGGACTGAAGCTTTCTTT.

This clonotype was seen a few times. The DNA for the CDR3 is TGCGCCAGCAGTCAGACAGGGAGGGAGACCGGGGAGCTGTTTTTT. It yields the protein CASSQTGRETGELFF. J is TRBJ2-2 and V is TRBV23-1; D tentatively reads TRBD1 or TRBD2 (7 bases each). TRBV23-1 is classed as an ORF, of uncertain function. V was pared by 3 bases and J by 5 bases, with 13 bases between. This CDR3 contains 15 residues.

This clonotype was seen repeatedly, ten times or more. The rearrangement uses TRBV3-1 and TRBJ2-2; weak D call: TRBD2 (5 bases). The germline V and J ends were trimmed by 8 bases and 3 bases, with 16 bases remaining between them. The germline gives CDR1 LGHDT, CDR2 YNNKEL (reference sequence). CDR3 length: 15 residues. The CDR3 DNA is TGTGCCAGCCAAGATCGGGAATCTTACACCGGGGAGCTGTTTTTT. This encodes CASQDRESYTGELFF.

The table lists this clonotype with a few counts. The chain combines TRBV4-1 with TRBJ2-1; 8 bases are a match to TRBD2. J gave up 2 bases and V 3 bases, and 9 bases lay outside the gene matches. The CDR3 runs 17 residues. Looked up from germline, CDR1 is MGHRA and CDR2 is YSYEKL. The CDR3 DNA reads TGCGCCAGCAGCCACCCCCACCTAGCGGGTCCCTACAATGAGCAGTTCTTC. Translation: CASSHPHLAGPYNEQFF.

Ten or more counts support this clonotype. The rearrangement links TRBV7-3 to TRBJ2-3; D possibly matches TRBD1 or TRBD2 (7 bases each). The CDR3 runs to 14 residues. V was clipped by 10 bases and J by 0 bases, with 14 bases between them. Germline-derived CDR1 and CDR2 are SGHTA and FQGTGA. CDR3 residues: CATREGASTDTQYF. The CDR3 DNA follows: TGTGCCACCAGGGAGGGGGCTAGCACAGATACGCAGTATTTT.